This T cell receptor (beta chain) was recorded in a study of technical replicates of blood from a handful of donors. Profiled with immunoSEQ multiplex PCR; TCRdb holds only in-frame clones, not every one. The sample shows approximately 93,000 clones, 94% of them seen only once. The CDR3 spans 16 residues. Germline V CDR1 and CDR2: MGHRA, YSYEKL. V shed 3 bases, J shed 3 bases, and the junction held 5 bases outside the gene matches. This receptor was identified in a human donor in good health. The sequencing input was T cells isolated from PBMCs. The chain is built from TRBV4-1 and TRBJ2-7; 13 nucleotides line up with TRBD2. This CDR3 is CASSQGGLAGFYEQYF. The CDR3 DNA is TGCGCCAGCAGCCAGGGGGGACTAGCGGGATTCTACGAGCAGTACTTC.